The 26 T cell receptor beta chains in this list originate from one sample, sequenced in a study of blood T cell repertoires in COVID-19. Some clones are missing from TCRdb's copy, which holds only in-frame ones; the method was immunoSEQ multiplex PCR. The profile shows 200,000 to 250,000 clones, around 83% of them singletons. The sequenced sample consisted of peripheral blood. The receptors stem from a woman in her 70s with COVID-19, enrolled during active disease.

The chain employs TRBV10-3 and TRBJ1-2; perhaps TRBD1 as D (6 bases). CDR3 length: 15 amino acids. The germline CDR1 and CDR2 sequences are ENHRY and SYGVKD. V was pared by 5 bases and J by 7 bases, with 20 bases between. CDR3 in DNA: TGTGCCATCAGTACGGGTCAGACAGGAAAGAGTGGCTACACCTTC. Its translation: CAISTGQTGKSGYTF.

The chain uses TRBV19 and TRBJ1-4; 8 bases map to TRBD1. The CDR3 has 14 residues. The junction had 8 bases not matched to a gene; V was cut back by 9 bases and J by 5 bases. In germline, CDR1 is LNHDA, CDR2 SQIVND (reference sequence). The CDR3 DNA is TGTGCCAGCCGCCGGACAGGGCCCAATGAAAAACTGTTTTTT. The encoded protein is CASRRTGPNEKLFF.

The rearrangement uses TRBV13 and TRBJ2-5, with 7 positions matching TRBD1. Germline V gene lookup returns CDR1 PRHDT and CDR2 FYEKMQ (reference sequence). The ends lost 6 bases at V and 5 bases at J; junction bases unmatched: 12. CDR3 size: 15 residues. The chain's CDR3 is CASRRSGTALETQYF. CDR3 DNA: TGTGCCAGCAGACGTTCCGGGACAGCTTTGGAGACCCAGTACTTC.

This CDR3 is CASKPYSTDTQYF. The CDR3 DNA reads as TGTGCCAGCAAGCCCTACAGCACAGATACGCAGTATTTT. The chain employs TRBV7-2 and TRBJ2-3; no clear D. The CDR3 consists of 13 residues. V lost 7 bases and J lost 0, with 8 bases in between. Germline values: CDR1 SGHTA, CDR2 FQGNSA.

CDR3 DNA: TGTGCCAGCAGACCTACTGGGGCCAACGTCCTGACTTTC. Protein sequence: CASRPTGANVLTF. The chain links TRBV28 to TRBJ2-6; no clear D gene. This CDR3 is 13 amino acids long. Germline V lookup: CDR1 MDHEN, CDR2 SYDVKM. Deletions cut 6 bases from V and 2 bases from J, with 5 bases between.

V gene TRBV7-8 combines with J gene TRBJ1-2; TRBD1 matches 7 bases. The CDR3 contains 14 residues. The ends lost 5 bases at V and 2 bases at J; junction bases unmatched: 5. The germline V gene has CDR1 SGHVS and CDR2 FQNEAQ. CDR3 sequence: CASSLNRGNYGYTF. Written as DNA, the CDR3 is TGTGCCAGCAGCCTAAACAGGGGAAACTATGGCTACACCTTC.

The rearrangement links TRBV6-2 or TRBV6-3 to TRBJ2-5; the match to TRBD2 covers 8 bases. Germline trimming cut 8 bases from V and 3 bases from J; bases unmatched to any gene: 11. CDR3 length: 15 residues. Per germline, CDR1 MNHEY and CDR2 SVGEGT. The CDR3 DNA sequence: TGTGCCAGCCGCCAACAACTAGCGGCCGAAGAGACCCAGTACTTC. As protein: CASRQQLAAEETQYF.

The genes are TRBV5-6 and TRBJ2-2, with 10 nucleotides matching TRBD2. The V gene's germline CDR1 is SGHDT and CDR2 YYEEEE. V lost 4 bases to trimming and J lost 0 bases; unmatched junction nucleotides: 6. This CDR3 has 17 amino acids. CDR3 protein: CASSKRLAGANTGELFF. As DNA, the CDR3 is TGTGCCAGCAGCAAAAGACTAGCGGGCGCGAACACCGGGGAGCTGTTTTTT. Combining the CDR3 with reference TRBV5-6 and TRBJ2-2 gives the whole variable domain DAGVTQSPTHLIKTRGQQVTLRCSPKSGHDTVSWYQQALGQGPQFIFQYYEEEERQRGNFPDRFSGHQFPNYSSELNVNALLLGDSALYLCASSKRLAGANTGELFFGEGSRLTVL.

The V and J genes are TRBV19 and TRBJ2-4; weak D call: TRBD1 (6 bases). The V and J ends lost 6 bases and 3 bases respectively, with 15 bases between them. Germline values: CDR1 LNHDA, CDR2 SQIVND (reference sequence). The CDR3 consists of 15 residues. Here the CDR3 reads CASRRQAFGKNIQYF. The CDR3 bases are TGTGCCAGTAGGCGACAGGCGTTCGGCAAAAACATTCAGTACTTC. Full variable domain (remainder filled in from reference TRBV19 and TRBJ2-4): DGGITQSPKYLFRKEGQNVTLSCEQNLNHDAMYWYRQDPGQGLRLIYYSQIVNDFQKGDIAEGYSVSREKKESFPLTVTSAQKNPTAFYLCASRRQAFGKNIQYFGAGTRLSVL.

This clone has just a few counts. Other DNA sequences in the same sample also yield this CDR3. The chain is built from TRBV24-1 and TRBJ2-5; a weak D match, TRBD1 (5 bases). This CDR3 has 15 residues. Germline CDR1 is KGHDR and CDR2 is SFDVKD. V lost 0 bases and J 5 bases, leaving 12 bases between the germline ends. CDR3: CATSDLSQGRETQYF. For the CDR3, the DNA is TGTGCCACCAGTGATTTGAGCCAGGGTCGGGAGACCCAGTACTTC.

The chain's CDR3 is CASSTSGYWEKLGNQPQHF. The CDR3 bases are TGTGCCAGCAGTACCTCAGGGTATTGGGAAAAGTTGGGCAATCAGCCCCAGCATTTT. V gene TRBV6-2 or TRBV6-3 combines with J gene TRBJ1-5; a weak D match, TRBD1 (5 bases). With 5 bases removed from V and 2 bases from J, the gap between germline ends came to 25 bases. CDR3 length: 19 amino acids. Germline V gene lookup returns CDR1 MNHEY and CDR2 SVGEGT.

The chain has TRBV5-4 and TRBJ2-7; tentative D call: TRBD2 (6 bases). This CDR3 contains 15 residues. Trimming stripped 4 bases from V and 2 bases from J, with 16 bases between. The germline gives CDR1 SGHNT, CDR2 YYREEE (reference sequence). The CDR3 spells CASSIPSELAYEQYF. CDR3 sequence (DNA): TGTGCCAGCAGCATACCTAGCGAGTTGGCCTACGAGCAGTACTTC.

The chain employs TRBV3-1 (or the pseudogene TRBV3-2) and TRBJ1-2, with D perhaps matching TRBD1 (6 bases). Germline CDR1 reads LGHDT; CDR2 reads YNNKEL (reference sequence). CDR3 size: 16 residues. The germline V and J ends were trimmed by 3 bases and 4 bases, with 18 bases remaining between them. The CDR3 region is CASSQRGRGLGYGYTF. The DNA of the CDR3 is TGTGCCAGCAGCCAGAGGGGGAGGGGGTTAGGCTATGGCTACACCTTC.

This chain connects TRBV2 to TRBJ1-1; no clear D gene. The CDR3 has 11 amino acids. Germline CDR1 reads SNHLY; CDR2 reads FYNNEI. V lost 6 bases, J lost 3 bases, and 5 bases lay in between. This chain's CDR3 is CASRLDTEAFF. In DNA form, the CDR3 reads TGTGCCAGCAGGTTAGACACTGAAGCTTTCTTT. Full variable domain (missing parts from reference TRBV2 and TRBJ1-1): EPEVTQTPSHQVTQMGQEVILRCVPISNHLYFYWYRQILGQKVEFLVSFYNNEISEKSEIFDDQFSVERPDGSNFTLKIRSTKLEDSAMYFCASRLDTEAFFGQGTRLTVV.

V and J are TRBV19 and TRBJ1-4, with D maybe TRBD1 (6 bases). In germline, CDR1 is LNHDA, CDR2 SQIVND (reference sequence). The CDR3 has 16 residues. The ends were cut back, 0 bases at V and 7 bases at J, with 15 bases in the middle. The CDR3 coding sequence is TGTGCCAGTAGTATAGATCGGGGGGCCGCTCCTGAAAAACTGTTTTTT. This sequence encodes CASSIDRGAAPEKLFF.

The CDR3 bases are TGTGCCAGCAGTAACCCCGGGACTAGGTCCTACAATGAGCAGTTCTTC. Its protein is CASSNPGTRSYNEQFF. The rearrangement uses TRBV28 and TRBJ2-1; 8 bases align to TRBD2. Germline V lookup: CDR1 MDHEN, CDR2 SYDVKM. With 5 bases clipped from V and 1 base from J, the junction kept 7 bases outside the gene matches. This CDR3 has 16 residues.

The chain links TRBV28 to TRBJ1-4; TRBD1 matches 7 bases. Germline V gene sequence: CDR1 MDHEN, CDR2 SYDVKM. The ends lost 4 bases at V and 5 bases at J; junction bases unmatched: 7. CDR3 length: 15 amino acids. For the CDR3, the DNA is TGTGCCAGCAGTTCACAGGGACAGCGGAATGAAAAACTGTTTTTT. It encodes CASSSQGQRNEKLFF.

J is TRBJ1-1 and V is TRBV7-2; D might be TRBD1 (6 bases). The CDR3 covers 15 residues. V lost 5 bases and J lost 2, with 15 bases in between. The germline V gene has CDR1 SGHTA and CDR2 FQGNSA. CDR3 in DNA: TGTGCCAGCAGCCTTCGACAGGTCCCTAACACTGAAGCTTTCTTT. Its protein product is CASSLRQVPNTEAFF. Full variable domain (outside the CDR3, taken from reference TRBV7-2 and TRBJ1-1): GAGVSQSPSNKVTEKGKDVELRCDPISGHTALYWYRQSLGQGLEFLIYFQGNSAPDKSGLPSDRFSAERTGGSVSTLTIQRTQQEDSAVYLCASSLRQVPNTEAFFGQGTRLTVV.

The chain uses TRBV25-1 and TRBJ1-4; D remains unclear. The CDR3 contains 15 residues. Germline assignment: CDR1 MGHDK and CDR2 SYGVNS. V lost 5 bases to trimming and J lost 9 bases, with 19 bases between them. The CDR3 region has the DNA TGTGCCAGCAGTCAGATTACTACCGGGAGTCAAAAACTGTTTTTT. It is translated as CASSQITTGSQKLFF.

The V gene is TRBV4-1, the J gene TRBJ1-2; D unresolved. CDR1 is MGHRA, CDR2 YSYEKL, per germline. The CDR3 loop spans 13 amino acids. The ends were cut back, 4 bases at V and 0 bases at J, with 6 bases in the middle. The CDR3 loop reads CASSPDSNYGYTF. Here the CDR3 DNA reads TGCGCCAGCAGCCCGGACTCTAACTATGGCTACACCTTC.

The chain is built from TRBV5-1 and TRBJ2-7; a possible D gene is TRBD1 (6 bases). Trimming removed 4 bases at V and 0 bases at J, with 14 bases between. CDR1 and CDR2 from the germline V gene are SGHRS and YFSETQ. This CDR3 contains 15 residues. CDR3 in amino acids: CASSDTGMLSYEQYF. DNA of the CDR3: TGCGCCAGCAGCGACACAGGGATGCTCTCCTACGAGCAGTACTTC.

The chain joins TRBV6-5 to TRBJ2-1; D call uncertain. The CDR3 length is 11 residues. Trimming took off 8 bases at V and 3 bases at J, with 5 bases between the two ends. The germline gives CDR1 MNHEY, CDR2 SVGAGI. The CDR3 spells CASLYYNEQFF. CDR3 DNA sequence: TGTGCCAGCCTATACTACAATGAGCAGTTCTTC.

V and J are TRBV5-4 and TRBJ2-5; 7 bases align to TRBD2. The CDR3 sequence is 17 residues long. Looked up from germline, CDR1 is SGHNT and CDR2 is YYREEE (reference sequence). Losses at the gene ends were 0 bases for V and 10 bases for J; bases not matched to a gene: 18. The CDR3 region has the DNA TGTGCCAGCAGCTTGGCCGGGAGGACCCAAGAGTCCCGAAGCCAGTACTTC. Its protein product is CASSLAGRTQESRSQYF.

This rearrangement joins TRBV5-1 to TRBJ2-1; TRBD2 matches 10 bases. The germline CDR1 and CDR2 sequences are SGHRS and YFSETQ. The CDR3 is 15 amino acids. The V and J ends lost 1 base and 5 bases, in that order; junction bases with no gene match: 3. The CDR3 reads CASSLLAGENNEQFF. CDR3 bases: TGCGCCAGCAGCTTGCTAGCGGGAGAAAACAATGAGCAGTTCTTC.

V and J are TRBV5-5 and TRBJ1-2, with D possibly being TRBD1 (5 bases). The CDR3 is 14 residues long. Trimming cost V 4 bases and J 8 bases, with 18 bases left between them. The germline CDR1 and CDR2 sequences are SGHKS and YYEKEE (reference sequence). The CDR3 sequence: CASSQVGGGRGYTF. The CDR3 region has the DNA TGTGCCAGCAGCCAGGTCGGGGGAGGAAGAGGCTACACCTTC.

V usage is TRBV7-9 and J usage is TRBJ2-7, with a possible D match to TRBD1 (6 bases). The CDR3 runs to 12 residues. V lost 2 bases and J lost 7, with 9 bases in between. CDR1 and CDR2 (germline): SEHNR, FQNEAQ (reference sequence). Here the CDR3 reads CASSLNGQEQYF. CDR3 DNA sequence: TGTGCCAGCAGCTTAAACGGACAGGAGCAGTACTTC.